These T cell receptor beta chains were read from a single sample in a study of T cell responses to AZD1222 COVID-19 vaccine. Produced via immunoSEQ multiplex PCR; TCRdb's table is partial and in-frame only. The repertoire holds 130,000 or so clones, with under 90% as singletons. The sample here was peripheral blood, taken on day 0 of AZD1222 vaccination. The receptors stem from an adult in good health. Both conserved end residues are part of each CDR3. The order of the fields is clone size, V gene, J gene, D gene, CDR3 DNA, CDR3 protein. The D gene is left open where the match is weak. Clone size is stated in some rows and not others, as once, few, many or a class when expanded.

few	TRBV9	TRBJ1-2	TRBD1	TGTGCCAGCAGCCCAATCCCCACCGGGACAGGGGGCGATAACTATGGCTACACCTTC	CASSPIPTGTGGDNYGYTF
once	TRBV5-1	TRBJ1-3	TRBD1	TGCGCCAGCAGCACCCTAGGGGGCACTGGAAACACCATATATTTT	CASSTLGGTGNTIYF
NA	TRBV19	TRBJ1-5	NA	TGTGCCAGTAGAAGAATACAGGACCTTGGGCAGCCCCAGCATTTT	CASRRIQDLGQPQHF
NA	TRBV7-2	TRBJ2-1	TRBD2	TGTGCCAGCAGCTATAAAGGCGGGGGGAACCCTGGCTCCTACAATGAGCAGTTCTTC	CASSYKGGGNPGSYNEQFF
NA	TRBV19	TRBJ1-4	NA	TGTGCCTCCAGTGGTTGGGAACTAGGGGAAAAACTGTTTTTT	CASSGWELGEKLFF
NA	TRBV4-2	TRBJ1-2	NA	TGTGCCAGCAGCCAAGATGGGCAGGGAGAGAACTATGGCTACACCTTC	CASSQDGQGENYGYTF
NA	TRBV2	TRBJ1-6	NA	TGTGCCAGCATTGACCGGAGAATTTCACCCCTCCACTTT	CASIDRRISPLHF
NA	TRBV29-1	TRBJ1-5	TRBD1	TGCAGCGTAAGGGACAGCCTCACGCCCCAGCATTTT	CSVRDSLTPQHF
NA	TRBV27	TRBJ2-5	TRBD2	TGTGCCAGCAGTTTACTCGCGGGGGATGCAAAGACCCAGTACTTC	CASSLLAGDAKTQYF
NA	TRBV3-1/TRBV3-2	TRBJ1-1	NA	TGTGCCAGCAAGGCAGGGGCGCTCGTCGCTGAAGCTTTCTTT	CASKAGALVAEAFF
once	TRBV7-3	TRBJ2-5	NA	TGTGCCAGCAGCTTATATGGGGGGCAAGAGACCCAGTACTTC	CASSLYGGQETQYF
NA	TRBV5-1	TRBJ1-6	NA	TGCGCCAGCAGCGTCGGAAGCGTAGGGTCACCCCTCCACTTT	CASSVGSVGSPLHF
NA	TRBV29-1	TRBJ1-2	NA	TGCAGCGTTGACGGCCCCGAGACAGTGACCGGCTATGGCTACACCTTC	CSVDGPETVTGYGYTF
NA	TRBV7-9	TRBJ2-3	NA	TGTGCCAGCAGCTTTACGTCAGATACGCAGTATTTT	CASSFTSDTQYF
NA	TRBV4-1	TRBJ1-4	NA	TGCGCCAGCAGCCAAGATCCGTGGTCCGAGCAGGGAAGTGAAAAACTGTTTTTT	CASSQDPWSEQGSEKLFF
NA	TRBV4-3	TRBJ1-3	NA	TGCGCCAGCAGCCAAGCTTCAGGGACACAGCAAGGAAACACCATATATTTT	CASSQASGTQQGNTIYF
once	TRBV27	TRBJ1-5	NA	TGTGCCAGCAGTTTAGGGCCTAGCAATCAGCCCCAGCATTTT	CASSLGPSNQPQHF
NA	TRBV19	TRBJ1-5	NA	TGTGCCAGTAGTATCGCGGGAGGCCAGCCCCAGCATTTT	CASSIAGGQPQHF
NA	TRBV6-5	TRBJ1-4	TRBD1	TGTGCCACCGCGGACAGGGCAGCAACTAATGAAAAACTGTTTTTT	CATADRAATNEKLFF
NA	TRBV10-3	TRBJ2-2	NA	TGTGCCATCAGGGGGGACACCAACACCGGGGAGCTGTTTTTT	CAIRGDTNTGELFF
NA	TRBV2	TRBJ1-2	NA	TGTGCCAGCAGCCCCAGGTTTGTACGTGGCTACACCTTC	CASSPRFVRGYTF
once	TRBV11-2	TRBJ2-7	TRBD1	TGTGCCAGCAGCCCGGACAGGGGACTGGGCGAGCAGTACTTC	CASSPDRGLGEQYF
once	TRBV5-4	TRBJ1-1	NA	TGTGCCAGCAGCTCGGACAGCCGGCGCGCTGAAGCTTTCTTT	CASSSDSRRAEAFF
NA	TRBV6-5	TRBJ1-4	TRBD1	TGTGCCAGCAGGCCCGGGACAGGGTTTGAAAAACTGTTTTTT	CASRPGTGFEKLFF
NA	TRBV7-2	TRBJ1-2	NA	TGTGCCAGCAGCTTAGACAGGAGGGTATGCGCCTTC	CASSLDRRVCAF
NA	TRBV11-2	TRBJ1-6	NA	TGTGCCAGCAGCTTACCCAGTTCACCCCTCCACTTT	CASSLPSSPLHF
few	TRBV18	TRBJ1-1	NA	TGTGCCAGCTCCGGGAGCATGAACACTGAAGCTTTCTTT	CASSGSMNTEAFF
NA	TRBV7-9	TRBJ1-1	NA	TGTGCCAGCAGCTGGGGGACTGAAGCTTTCTTT	CASSWGTEAFF
NA	TRBV5-5	TRBJ1-1	NA	TGTGCCAGCAGCTTAAAGCCCGGGGACCTACGAGAGGAAGCTTTCTTT	CASSLKPGDLREEAFF
NA	TRBV7-2	TRBJ1-5	NA	TGTGCCAGCAGCGTGGCTCAGGGATATCAGCCCCAGCATTTT	CASSVAQGYQPQHF
NA	TRBV5-1	TRBJ1-2	NA	TGCGCCAGCAGCTTGGCCGGCTATGGCTACACCTTC	CASSLAGYGYTF
NA	TRBV12-3/TRBV12-4	TRBJ2-1	NA	TGTGCCAGCAGTTTAGCGCTGGACCGCGGGCAGTTCTTC	CASSLALDRGQFF
NA	TRBV7-9	TRBJ1-2	NA	TGTGCCAGCAGCTCCCCGGGGGGCCGGGACTATGGCTACACCTTC	CASSSPGGRDYGYTF
NA	TRBV19	TRBJ2-7	TRBD1	TGTGCCAGTAGTCTCTTTCCGGGACAGGGGGTCGACGAGCAGTACTTC	CASSLFPGQGVDEQYF
NA	TRBV20-1	TRBJ1-2	NA	TGCAGTGCTAGTGAGTCCTCGTATGGCTACACCTTC	CSASESSYGYTF
NA	TRBV30	TRBJ1-3	NA	TGTGCCTGGAGTACAGGGTTTTTTGGAAACACCATATATTTT	CAWSTGFFGNTIYF
NA	TRBV24-1	TRBJ2-7	NA	TGTGCCTACACCCCCCCTCTTATCTACGAGCAGTACTTC	CAYTPPLIYEQYF
NA	TRBV5-1	TRBJ1-2	NA	TGCGCCAGCAGCACACCTAGTACCTATGGCTACACCTTC	CASSTPSTYGYTF
once	TRBV2	TRBJ2-2	NA	TGTGCCAGCAGTGGAAACGGGGCGAACACCGGGGAGCTGTTTTTT	CASSGNGANTGELFF
NA	TRBV6-5	TRBJ1-4	NA	TGTGCCAGCAGTTATAGGAGAGCCACCCAGGCGGAAAAACTGTTTTTT	CASSYRRATQAEKLFF
NA	TRBV7-9	TRBJ1-2	TRBD1	TGTGCCAGCAGCCCCGGGACAGGAATACACTATGGCTACACCTTC	CASSPGTGIHYGYTF
NA	TRBV7-9	TRBJ2-1	NA	TGTGCCAGCAGCTTAGCGGGGAAACAATTGCCTGAGCAGTTCTTC	CASSLAGKQLPEQFF
few	TRBV29-1	TRBJ1-1	NA	TGCAGCGTTGGACCCGGGTGGGGGATGAACACTGAAGCTTTCTTT	CSVGPGWGMNTEAFF
NA	TRBV30	TRBJ1-1	NA	TGTGCCTGGAGAGAACGGAGGACTGAAGCTTTCTTT	CAWRERRTEAFF
NA	TRBV5-4	TRBJ2-2	NA	TGTGCCAGCAGCACGCCCGCTAGCGCCGGGGAGCTGTTTTTT	CASSTPASAGELFF
NA	TRBV19	TRBJ2-3	NA	TGTGCCAGTAGTCGAGATGGGCCGGACACAGATACGCAGTATTTT	CASSRDGPDTDTQYF
NA	TRBV11-2	TRBJ2-2	NA	TGTGCCAGCAGCTTAGTCGGGACCGGGGAGCTGTTTTTT	CASSLVGTGELFF
NA	TRBV7-9	TRBJ1-2	NA	TGTGCCAGCAGCTTATCCGGAGACAGGTCATATGGCTACACCTTC	CASSLSGDRSYGYTF
few	TRBV6-6	TRBJ1-2	NA	TGTGCCAGCAGTTACTCAGGCGGCCCAGATGGCTACACCTTC	CASSYSGGPDGYTF